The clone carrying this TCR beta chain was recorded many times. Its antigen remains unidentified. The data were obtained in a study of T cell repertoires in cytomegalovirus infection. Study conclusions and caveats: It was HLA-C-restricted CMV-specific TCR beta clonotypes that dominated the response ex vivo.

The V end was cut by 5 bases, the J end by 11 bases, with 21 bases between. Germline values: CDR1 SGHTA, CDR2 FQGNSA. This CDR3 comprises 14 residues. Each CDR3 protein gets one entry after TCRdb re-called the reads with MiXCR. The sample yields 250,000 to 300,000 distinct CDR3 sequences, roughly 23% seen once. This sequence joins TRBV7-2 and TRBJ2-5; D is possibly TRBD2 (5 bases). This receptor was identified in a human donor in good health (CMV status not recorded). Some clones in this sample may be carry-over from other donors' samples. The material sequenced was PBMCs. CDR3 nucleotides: TGTGCCAGCAGCCTCAATAGCGTTAGTTATCCGCAGTACTTC. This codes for CASSLNSVSYPQYF.